The 20 T cell receptor beta chains presented below share a single source sample, sequenced in a study of blood T cell repertoires in COVID-19. Using immunoSEQ multiplex PCR, the repertoire was profiled, and TCRdb retains in-frame clones only, with some absent. The top ten hold approximately 3.5% of the sample, which has 110,000 to 150,000 clones, under 90% seen once. The specimen was peripheral blood. Every receptor here comes from a man in his 70s who had recovered from COVID-19.

The chain has TRBV27 and TRBJ2-2, with a weak D call TRBD2 (5 bases). V was shortened by 4 bases and J by 8 bases, with 14 bases between the two germline ends. The CDR3 extends over 14 amino acids. Looked up from germline, CDR1 is MNHEY and CDR2 is SMNVEV (reference sequence). The CDR3 spells CASSSSPGLGELFF. The CDR3 DNA follows: TGTGCCAGCAGTTCCAGTCCGGGGTTAGGGGAGCTGTTTTTT.

V is TRBV28 and J is TRBJ2-3; 10 bases fit TRBD1. With 3 bases clipped from V and 0 bases from J, the junction kept 15 bases outside the gene matches. This CDR3 has 20 amino acids. Germline CDR1 MDHEN, CDR2 SYDVKM. For the CDR3, the DNA is TGTGCCAGCAGTTTGGGGTTGAGACAGGGGGCAAAAACTAGCACAGATACGCAGTATTTT. Residues: CASSLGLRQGAKTSTDTQYF.

The gene calls are TRBV27 and TRBJ2-1; tentatively, D is TRBD2 (5 bases). This CDR3 region has 15 residues. V was shortened by 10 bases and J by 8 bases, with 24 bases between the two germline ends. Germline CDR1 is MNHEY and CDR2 is SMNVEV (reference sequence). CDR3 loop: CATITRLSGRDEQFF. Written as DNA, the CDR3 is TGTGCCACGATTACCCGGCTATCTGGGCGGGATGAGCAGTTCTTC.

The J gene is TRBJ2-1, the V gene TRBV6-5; D unclear. Germline values: CDR1 MNHEY, CDR2 SVGAGI. Between the trimmed V and J ends, which lost 2 bases and 5 bases, there was a span of 7 bases. This CDR3 is 13 amino acids long. The CDR3 nucleotides read TGTGCCAGCAGTTACATCGCGGACAATGAGCAGTTCTTC. Its protein is CASSYIADNEQFF.

The chain couples TRBV7-6 to TRBJ2-3, with 8 bases fitting TRBD2. V lost 4 bases to trimming and J lost 2 bases; unmatched junction nucleotides: 8. The CDR3 sequence is 16 residues long. Germline CDR1 and CDR2: SGHVS and FNYEAQ. For the CDR3, the DNA is TGTGCCAGCAGCTCCCATACTAGCGGAATCACAGATACGCAGTATTTT. Amino acid sequence: CASSSHTSGITDTQYF.

This clone was seen a few times. The chain carries TRBV19 and TRBJ2-1, with TRBD2 matching 11 bases. The V segment lost 7 bases and the J segment 8 bases; nucleotides outside the gene matches: 4. Germline V CDR1 and CDR2: LNHDA, SQIVND (reference sequence). This CDR3 contains 13 residues. The CDR3 here is CASTSGRTHEQFF. The CDR3 bases are TGTGCCAGTACTAGCGGGAGGACCCATGAGCAGTTCTTC.

About this clone itself: This CDR3 is also generated by other DNA sequences in the sample. This chain links TRBV9 with TRBJ2-1; maybe TRBD2 (6 bases). Trimming stripped 0 bases from V and 0 bases from J, with 7 bases between. CDR1 is SGDLS, CDR2 YYNGEE, per germline. This CDR3 has 15 residues. Here the CDR3 DNA reads TGTGCCAGCAGCGTAGTGGGGGGCTCCTACAATGAGCAGTTCTTC. The encoded protein is CASSVVGGSYNEQFF.

The V call is TRBV4-1, the J call TRBJ2-7, with 10 nucleotides matching TRBD2. Per germline, CDR1 MGHRA and CDR2 YSYEKL. This CDR3 is built from 18 residues. V was clipped by 0 bases and J by 6 bases; unmatched bases: 14. The chain's CDR3 is CASSQEIWLAGVQSEQYF. CDR3 DNA: TGCGCCAGCAGCCAAGAAATTTGGCTAGCGGGAGTACAGAGCGAGCAGTACTTC.

CDR3 residues: CASSLSPGSYYEQYF. The CDR3 nucleotides are TGTGCCAGCAGTTTATCTCCAGGGTCCTACTACGAGCAGTACTTC. The chain combines TRBV27 with TRBJ2-7, with TRBD1 as a possible D gene (5 bases). The CDR3 spans 15 residues. Germline CDR1 is MNHEY and CDR2 is SMNVEV (reference sequence). The V gene lost 0 bases and the J gene lost 3 bases, with 12 bases spanning the gap.

The genes are TRBV13 and TRBJ2-5; the match to TRBD2 covers 13 bases. V lost 5 bases and J lost 4; bases outside the gene matches: 4. The CDR3 has 15 amino acids. CDR1 PRHDT and CDR2 FYEKMQ come from the germline V gene (reference sequence). DNA for the CDR3: TGTGCCAGCAGCCCGGGACTAGCGGGAAGAGAGACCCAGTACTTC. The encoded protein is CASSPGLAGRETQYF.

The V and J genes are TRBV7-2 and TRBJ2-7; 8 bases match TRBD2. V dropped 5 bases and J dropped 4; count of bases not matched to a gene: 4. Germline CDR1 SGHTA, CDR2 FQGNSA. This CDR3 comprises 13 residues. CDR3 amino acids: CASSRGGGYEQYF. DNA for the CDR3: TGTGCCAGCAGCCGTGGCGGGGGGTACGAGCAGTACTTC.

Here the CDR3 DNA reads TGTGCCAGCACCCCTAGCGGGACCTACAATGAGCAGTTCTTC. It yields the protein CASTPSGTYNEQFF. The V call is TRBV7-9, the J call TRBJ2-1; 9 nucleotides match TRBD2. The germline V gene has CDR1 SEHNR and CDR2 FQNEAQ (reference sequence). Trimming took 7 bases from V and 2 from J; bases not matched to a gene: 3. There are 14 residues in the CDR3.

This chain uses TRBV6-2 or TRBV6-3 with TRBJ2-5; 11 bases are shared with TRBD1. Germline CDR1 is MNHEY and CDR2 is SVGEGT. The trim removed 3 bases at V and 5 bases at J, leaving 5 bases unmatched. The CDR3 has 15 amino acids. This CDR3 reads CASSYWTGGYETQYF. The CDR3 nucleotides read TGTGCCAGCAGTTATTGGACAGGGGGCTACGAGACCCAGTACTTC.

The chain combines TRBV3-1 (or the pseudogene TRBV3-2) with TRBJ2-1, with 11 nucleotides matching TRBD2. Germline V gene lookup returns CDR1 LGHDT and CDR2 YNNKEL (reference sequence). The CDR3 is made up of 17 amino acids. The V gene end was trimmed by 0 bases and the J gene end by 6 bases; junction bases not matched to a gene: 7. The chain's CDR3 is CASSQEVLAGGVNEQFF. The CDR3 DNA reads as TGTGCCAGCAGCCAAGAAGTTCTAGCGGGAGGCGTCAATGAGCAGTTCTTC.

This chain uses TRBV27 with TRBJ2-1; D may be TRBD2 (7 bases). The V gene's germline CDR1 is MNHEY and CDR2 SMNVEV (reference sequence). The CDR3 is 15 residues long. The V end was cut by 6 bases, the J end by 3 bases, with 15 bases between. The CDR3 region has the DNA TGTGCCAGCAGCCGGGGGGCGGGATACTACAATGAGCAGTTCTTC. Protein product: CASSRGAGYYNEQFF.

The chain recombines TRBV4-3 with TRBJ1-5; 7 bases are shared with TRBD1. CDR1 is LGHNA and CDR2 is YSLEER in the germline V gene. J lost 5 bases, V lost 3 bases, and 7 bases had no gene match. CDR3 length: 15 amino acids. The CDR3 bases are TGCGCCAGCAGCCAGAACAGGGGACGGCATCAGCCCCAGCATTTT. Translation gives CASSQNRGRHQPQHF.

In regard to this clone: This specimen includes other DNA sequences encoding the same CDR3. The V call is TRBV19, the J call TRBJ2-5, with TRBD1 matching 7 bases. After removal of 5 bases from V and 3 bases from J, the junction contained 3 bases not matched to a gene. This CDR3 region has 13 residues. Germline CDR1 is LNHDA and CDR2 is SQIVND (reference sequence). The CDR3 nucleotides are TGTGCCAGTAGTGATCAGGGGGAAGAGACCCAGTACTTC. Amino acid sequence: CASSDQGEETQYF. The full variable domain, completed using reference TRBV19 and TRBJ2-5, is DGGITQSPKYLFRKEGQNVTLSCEQNLNHDAMYWYRQDPGQGLRLIYYSQIVNDFQKGDIAEGYSVSREKKESFPLTVTSAQKNPTAFYLCASSDQGEETQYFGPGTRLLVL.

The chain recombines TRBV30 with TRBJ2-1; no clear D. V shed 0 bases and J shed 5 bases, with 5 bases lying between them. The CDR3 is 12 residues long. In germline, CDR1 is GTSNPN, CDR2 SVGIG (reference sequence). The CDR3 reads CAWSVINNEQFF. The CDR3 coding sequence is TGTGCCTGGAGTGTAATAAACAATGAGCAGTTCTTC. The complete variable domain, with remaining parts taken from reference TRBV30 and TRBJ2-1, reads SQTIHQWPATLVQPVGSPLSLECTVEGTSNPNLYWYRQAAGRGLQLLFYSVGIGQISSEVPQNLSASRPQDRQFILSSKKLLLSDSGFYLCAWSVINNEQFFGPGTRLTVL.

The chain uses TRBV7-3 and TRBJ2-2; D perhaps matches TRBD1 (6 bases). Trimming took 3 bases from V and 5 from J, leaving 10 bases between them. Germline values: CDR1 SGHTA, CDR2 FQGTGA. The CDR3 has 14 amino acids. CDR3 in amino acids: CASSFQQGTGELFF. DNA for the CDR3: TGTGCCAGCAGCTTCCAACAGGGTACCGGGGAGCTGTTTTTT.

V gene TRBV27 combines with J gene TRBJ1-2; the D is unclear. CDR1 and CDR2 (germline): MNHEY, SMNVEV (reference sequence). The V and J ends lost 4 bases and 3 bases respectively, with 15 bases between them. CDR3 length equals 15 residues. CDR3 region: CASSSSLVSDYGYTF. CDR3 nucleotide sequence: TGTGCCAGCAGTTCATCGCTTGTCTCGGACTATGGCTACACCTTC.